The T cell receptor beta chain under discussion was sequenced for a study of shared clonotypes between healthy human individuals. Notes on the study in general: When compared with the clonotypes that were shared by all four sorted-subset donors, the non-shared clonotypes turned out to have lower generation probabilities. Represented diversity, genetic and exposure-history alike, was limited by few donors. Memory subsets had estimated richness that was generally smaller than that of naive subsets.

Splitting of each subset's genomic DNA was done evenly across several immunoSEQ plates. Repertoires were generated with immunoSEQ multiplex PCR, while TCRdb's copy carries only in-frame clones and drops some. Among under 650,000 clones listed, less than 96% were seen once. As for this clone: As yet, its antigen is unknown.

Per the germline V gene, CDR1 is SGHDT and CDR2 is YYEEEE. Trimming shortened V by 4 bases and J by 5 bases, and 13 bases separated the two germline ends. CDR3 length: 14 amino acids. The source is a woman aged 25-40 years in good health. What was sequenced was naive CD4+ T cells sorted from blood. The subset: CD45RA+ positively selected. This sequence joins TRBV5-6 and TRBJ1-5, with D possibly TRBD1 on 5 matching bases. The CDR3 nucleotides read TGTGCCAGCAGCATCGGGACCCGGGATCAGCCCCAGCATTTT. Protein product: CASSIGTRDQPQHF.